A single sample is the source of the 28 T cell receptor beta chains below, sequenced in a study of T cells in Graves' hyperthyroidism and ophthalmopathy. Amplified TCR beta CDR3 regions came from RNA transcripts. The primer set for the first-round RT-PCR of the TCR CDR3 was HTBI. TCRdb passed the multiplex PCR reads through MiXCR, listing each CDR3 protein once. The sample gives under 200,000 distinct CDR3 sequences, 9.4% of which show up once; 22% is in the top ten. Sequencing used blood. These receptors were taken from a woman younger than 35 with Graves' hyperthyroidism that later progressed to Graves' ophthalmopathy.

This clonotype has ten or more counts. The chain has TRBV3-1 and TRBJ1-2; D ambiguous. The CDR3 length is 17 residues. Germline V gene sequence: CDR1 LGHDT, CDR2 YNNKEL (reference sequence). The V and J ends lost 0 bases and 0 bases respectively, with 14 bases between them. The CDR3 nucleotides read TGTGCCAGCAGCCAAGATCCTGCCGGGCCCTCTAACTATGGCTACACCTTC. Amino acid sequence: CASSQDPAGPSNYGYTF.

This clonotype showed up many times. This sequence joins TRBV27 and TRBJ2-1, with D perhaps matching TRBD1 (5 bases). The CDR3 sequence is 15 residues long. The germline CDR1 and CDR2 sequences are MNHEY and SMNVEV (reference sequence). The V and J ends lost 2 bases and 2 bases respectively, with 10 bases between them. Here the CDR3 DNA reads TGTGCCAGCAGTTTAGGACACCCCACCTACAATGAGCAGTTCTTC. Encoded protein: CASSLGHPTYNEQFF.

This clonotype was counted at least ten times. This chain joins TRBV24-1 and TRBJ1-2, with no clear D. The CDR3 loop spans 14 amino acids. The V end was cut by 9 bases, the J end by 2 bases, with 15 bases between. Looked up from germline, CDR1 is KGHDR and CDR2 is SFDVKD. The CDR3 loop is CATPQAPLNYGYTF. DNA of the CDR3: TGTGCCACCCCACAAGCTCCCTTAAACTATGGCTACACCTTC.

At least ten counts were recorded for this clonotype. This chain connects TRBV6-1 to TRBJ2-2; tentative D call: TRBD1 (6 bases). The CDR3 runs 13 residues. Germline V lookup: CDR1 MNHNS, CDR2 SASEGT. V was cut by 4 bases and J by 7 bases, with 10 bases left in between. This chain's CDR3 is CASSVGGVGELFF. The CDR3 nucleotides read TGTGCCAGCAGTGTAGGGGGAGTCGGGGAGCTGTTTTTT.

V is TRBV19 and J is TRBJ1-2; possible D gene TRBD1, 5 bases. The germline CDR1 and CDR2 sequences are LNHDA and SQIVND (reference sequence). The CDR3 loop spans 14 amino acids. Trimming removed 5 bases from V and 4 bases from J, with 14 bases in between. The DNA for the CDR3 is TGTGCCAGTAGTGGGGACGGTCTCCTCTATGGCTACACCTTC. It is translated as CASSGDGLLYGYTF. Combining the CDR3 with reference TRBV19 and TRBJ1-2 gives the whole variable domain DGGITQSPKYLFRKEGQNVTLSCEQNLNHDAMYWYRQDPGQGLRLIYYSQIVNDFQKGDIAEGYSVSREKKESFPLTVTSAQKNPTAFYLCASSGDGLLYGYTFGSGTRLTVV.

This clonotype was detected many times. The V gene is TRBV15, the J gene TRBJ1-5; D might be TRBD1 (5 bases). CDR1 is LNHNV, CDR2 YYDKDF, per germline (reference sequence). This CDR3 contains 14 residues. V shed 3 bases and J shed 4 bases, with 10 bases lying between them. The CDR3 bases are TGTGCCACCAGCAGCTGGGGGGAAAATCAGCCCCAGCATTTT. It encodes CATSSWGENQPQHF.

In its sample, this clonotype was seen many times. The chain joins TRBV7-9 to TRBJ1-1; D might be TRBD1 (5 bases). The CDR3 runs to 16 residues. CDR1 SEHNR and CDR2 FQNEAQ come from the germline V gene (reference sequence). Trimming took off 4 bases at V and 3 bases at J, with 18 bases between the two ends. The CDR3 region is CASSSTEGPQYTEAFF. As DNA, the CDR3 is TGTGCCAGCAGCTCAACAGAGGGACCGCAGTACACTGAAGCTTTCTTT. Full variable domain (rest looked up from reference TRBV7-9 and TRBJ1-1): DTGVSQNPRHKITKRGQNVTFRCDPISEHNRLYWYRQTLGQGPEFLTYFQNEAQLEKSRLLSDRFSAERPKGSFSTLEIQRTEQGDSAMYLCASSSTEGPQYTEAFFGQGTRLTVV.

This clonotype was seen repeatedly, ten times or more. The genes are TRBV19 and TRBJ1-2; unclear D gene. The CDR3 consists of 12 residues. Germline V CDR1 and CDR2: LNHDA, SQIVND (reference sequence). Trimming took 4 bases from V and 8 from J, leaving 11 bases between them. The CDR3 DNA sequence: TGTGCCAGTAGTACGGGAGTCGACGGCTACACCTTC. Protein: CASSTGVDGYTF.

In regard to this clonotype: A much larger clone differs from this one at a single base, so this may be a read error. The chain recombines TRBV5-8 with TRBJ1-1, with D perhaps matching TRBD1 (6 bases). Trimming pared 4 bases from V and 9 bases from J, leaving 13 bases between. Germline V gives CDR1 SGHTS, CDR2 YDEGEE. The CDR3 length is 12 residues. CDR3 in DNA: TGTGCCAGCAGCCGGTTCGACAGGAAAGCTTTCTTT. Its protein product is CASSRFDRKAFF. The full variable domain, with the rest looked up from reference TRBV5-8 and TRBJ1-1, is EAGVTQSPTHLIKTRGQQATLRCSPISGHTSVYWYQQALGLGLQFLLWYDEGEERNRGNFPPRFSGRQFPNYSSELNVNALELEDSALYLCASSRFDRKAFFGQGTRLTVV.

This clonotype was picked up many times. The V call is TRBV11-2, the J call TRBJ2-2; D not certain. This CDR3 is built from 16 residues. Germline-derived CDR1 and CDR2 are SGHAT and FQNNGV. The germline V and J ends were trimmed by 4 bases and 4 bases, with 16 bases remaining between them. Here the CDR3 reads CASSSTTGLPTGELFF. The CDR3 nucleotides read TGTGCCAGCAGCTCTACCACCGGCCTCCCCACCGGGGAGCTGTTTTTT.

This clonotype has ten or more counts. The chain uses TRBV24-1 and TRBJ2-5, with D unresolved. Trimming cost V 5 bases and J 2 bases, with 14 bases left between them. The CDR3 sequence is 15 residues long. CDR1 KGHDR and CDR2 SFDVKD come from the germline V gene. The CDR3 spells CATSAASYVQETQYF. The CDR3 DNA follows: TGTGCCACCAGTGCCGCCTCTTACGTACAAGAGACCCAGTACTTC.

This clonotype has a count of ten or more. V gene TRBV6-1 combines with J gene TRBJ2-7; 11 nucleotides align to TRBD1. Germline V CDR1 and CDR2: MNHNS, SASEGT. J lost 6 bases, V lost 4 bases, and 8 bases had no gene match. CDR3 size: 15 residues. CDR3 sequence: CASSAGTGGSVEQYF. The CDR3 nucleotides read TGTGCCAGCAGTGCCGGGACAGGGGGATCGGTCGAGCAGTACTTC.

This clonotype was observed many times. The CDR3 nucleotides are TGTGCCAGCAGCCAAGCTGGCACGAACAATGAGCAGTTCTTC. This sequence encodes CASSQAGTNNEQFF. V is TRBV3-1 and J is TRBJ2-1; D gene unclear. The ends were cut back, 1 base at V and 5 bases at J, with 9 bases in the middle. This CDR3 is built from 14 residues. Germline CDR1 LGHDT, CDR2 YNNKEL (reference sequence).

This clonotype showed up just a few times. The V call is TRBV4-1, the J call TRBJ1-6, with TRBD1 matching 8 bases. Per germline, CDR1 MGHRA and CDR2 YSYEKL. The ends lost 0 bases at V and 7 bases at J; junction bases unmatched: 5. The CDR3 totals 16 residues. The CDR3 region has the DNA TGCGCCAGCAGCCAAGACGGCAGGGGGCGGAATTCACCCCTCCACTTT. It is translated as CASSQDGRGRNSPLHF.

This clonotype showed up many times. This chain links TRBV6-1 with TRBJ1-1; the D is unclear. From germline, CDR1 is MNHNS and CDR2 SASEGT. Trimming took 6 bases from V and 5 from J, leaving 10 bases between them. The CDR3 loop spans 12 amino acids. The CDR3, as DNA: TGTGCCAGCAGAGCCACATTGACTGAAGCTTTCTTT. Protein product: CASRATLTEAFF.

In this sample, this clonotype turned up a few times. The chain couples TRBV30 to TRBJ2-6; a weak D match, TRBD2 (6 bases). With 0 bases removed from V and 2 bases from J, the gap between germline ends came to 8 bases. Looked up from germline, CDR1 is GTSNPN and CDR2 is SVGIG (reference sequence). The CDR3 runs 15 residues. CDR3 region: CAWSVGGTGANVLTF. CDR3 bases: TGTGCCTGGAGTGTAGGCGGGACTGGGGCCAACGTCCTGACTTTC.

Ten or more counts support this clonotype. The chain has TRBV27 and TRBJ2-5; a possible D gene is TRBD1 (5 bases). V was cut by 2 bases and J by 5 bases, with 24 bases left in between. This CDR3 contains 18 residues. CDR1 and CDR2 from the germline V gene are MNHEY and SMNVEV (reference sequence). The CDR3 is CASSLQYLAKQGWETQYF. In DNA, the CDR3 is TGTGCCAGCAGTTTACAGTACCTCGCCAAGCAGGGATGGGAGACCCAGTACTTC.

This clonotype showed up many times. The chain links TRBV6-1 to TRBJ2-3; D ambiguous. V lost 5 bases and J 4 bases, leaving 7 bases between the germline ends. CDR1 and CDR2 (germline): MNHNS, SASEGT. The CDR3 is 12 residues long. The DNA of the CDR3 is TGTGCCAGCAGTAAATCCCCAGATACGCAGTATTTT. This codes for CASSKSPDTQYF.

This clonotype was seen at least ten times. V and J are TRBV19 and TRBJ1-1, with 8 bases that match TRBD1. CDR1 is LNHDA, CDR2 SQIVND, per germline (reference sequence). V was pared by 3 bases and J by 1 base, with 4 bases of the junction left unmatched. This CDR3 has 15 amino acids. The CDR3 loop is CASSISGTGNTEAFF. The CDR3 coding sequence is TGTGCCAGTAGTATCTCCGGGACAGGGAACACTGAAGCTTTCTTT. Looking up the rest from reference TRBV19 and TRBJ1-1 gives the full variable domain: DGGITQSPKYLFRKEGQNVTLSCEQNLNHDAMYWYRQDPGQGLRLIYYSQIVNDFQKGDIAEGYSVSREKKESFPLTVTSAQKNPTAFYLCASSISGTGNTEAFFGQGTRLTVV.

About this clonotype: A read error may be the cause here, since a much bigger clone is one base away. The CDR3 carries no conserved terminal phenylalanine or tryptophan, so it likely arises from a read error. This rearrangement joins TRBV4-1 to TRBJ2-5; a weak D match, TRBD2 (6 bases). From germline, CDR1 is MGHRA and CDR2 YSYEKL. The length of the CDR3 is 17 residues. With 0 bases removed from V and 5 bases from J, the gap between germline ends came to 19 bases. The CDR3 region has the DNA TGCGCCAGCAGCCAAGAATACCCTGGGGCGGGACGGGAGACCCAGTACCTC. It specifies CASSQEYPGAGRETQYL.

This chain links TRBV5-1 with TRBJ2-3, with no clear D. In germline, CDR1 is SGHRS, CDR2 YFSETQ. The germline V and J ends were trimmed by 0 bases and 1 base, with 15 bases remaining between them. The CDR3 runs to 17 residues. CDR3 coding DNA: TGCGCCAGCAGCTTGGAGCCAGCGACCCGAGGCACAGATACGCAGTATTTT. Amino acid sequence: CASSLEPATRGTDTQYF.

This clonotype was recorded at least ten times. The chain uses TRBV30 and TRBJ2-2; 7 positions match TRBD1. The germline gives CDR1 GTSNPN, CDR2 SVGIG (reference sequence). This CDR3 spans 15 amino acids. Trimming at V came to 4 bases and at J to 6 bases, leaving 11 bases not matched to a gene. Written as DNA, the CDR3 is TGTGCCTGGAAGTATTCGGGGACAGAGTCCGGGGAGCTGTTTTTT. Translation gives CAWKYSGTESGELFF.

The table lists this clonotype with a count of one. The chain recombines TRBV20-1 with TRBJ1-1; TRBD1 matches at 10 bases. The CDR3 loop spans 14 amino acids. The V gene end was trimmed by 5 bases and the J gene end by 5 bases; junction bases not matched to a gene: 8. From germline, CDR1 is DFQATT and CDR2 SNEGSKA (reference sequence). In DNA, the CDR3 is TGCAGTGCTGATTCCGGGACAGGGGTGACTGAAGCTTTCTTT. Residues: CSADSGTGVTEAFF.

This clonotype was observed at least ten times. The chain carries TRBV19 and TRBJ1-1; D gene ambiguous. This CDR3 comprises 16 residues. The germline V and J ends were trimmed by 5 bases and 4 bases, with 20 bases remaining between them. Germline V gene sequence: CDR1 LNHDA, CDR2 SQIVND (reference sequence). Here the CDR3 reads CASSFPLRGVGTEAFF. DNA of the CDR3: TGTGCCAGTAGTTTCCCCCTCCGGGGAGTGGGCACTGAAGCTTTCTTT.

This clonotype has at least ten counts. The chain couples TRBV18 to TRBJ2-7; D unclear. Germline values: CDR1 KGHSH, CDR2 LQKENI. The length of the CDR3 is 14 residues. V was clipped by 3 bases and J by 1 base, with 10 bases between them. CDR3 bases: TGTGCCAGCTCACCTCTCGGCCAGTCCTACGAGCAGTACTTC. Amino acids: CASSPLGQSYEQYF.

J is TRBJ2-2 and V is TRBV19; D is unclear. Germline V gene lookup returns CDR1 LNHDA and CDR2 SQIVND (reference sequence). V was pared by 3 bases and J by 6 bases, with 11 bases between. The CDR3 covers 14 residues. DNA of the CDR3: TGTGCCAGTAGTATTTCTGGCCTAGCCGGGGAGCTGTTTTTT. Encoded protein: CASSISGLAGELFF.

This clonotype was recorded at least ten times. The chain combines TRBV5-1 with TRBJ1-1; the match to TRBD1 covers 8 bases. The germline CDR1 and CDR2 sequences are SGHRS and YFSETQ. The CDR3 runs to 12 residues. V gave up 3 bases and J gave up 7 bases; unmatched junction bases: 2. CDR3 residues: CASSYDRGEAFF. Written as DNA, the CDR3 is TGCGCCAGCAGCTACGACAGGGGTGAAGCTTTCTTT. Filled out from reference TRBV5-1 and TRBJ1-1, the complete variable domain reads KAGVTQTPRYLIKTRGQQVTLSCSPISGHRSVSWYQQTPGQGLQFLFEYFSETQRNKGNFPGRFSGRQFSNSRSEMNVSTLELGDSALYLCASSYDRGEAFFGQGTRLTVV.

This clonotype was recorded at least ten times. The J gene is TRBJ2-1, the V gene TRBV20-1, with 8 bases aligning to TRBD2. This CDR3 is 13 amino acids long. Germline V lookup: CDR1 DFQATT, CDR2 SNEGSKA (reference sequence). J was trimmed by 7 bases and V by 7 bases; bases with no gene match: 9. For the CDR3, the DNA is TGCAGTGGGGAACGGGAGGGCCTTAATGAGCAGTTCTTC. It specifies CSGEREGLNEQFF.